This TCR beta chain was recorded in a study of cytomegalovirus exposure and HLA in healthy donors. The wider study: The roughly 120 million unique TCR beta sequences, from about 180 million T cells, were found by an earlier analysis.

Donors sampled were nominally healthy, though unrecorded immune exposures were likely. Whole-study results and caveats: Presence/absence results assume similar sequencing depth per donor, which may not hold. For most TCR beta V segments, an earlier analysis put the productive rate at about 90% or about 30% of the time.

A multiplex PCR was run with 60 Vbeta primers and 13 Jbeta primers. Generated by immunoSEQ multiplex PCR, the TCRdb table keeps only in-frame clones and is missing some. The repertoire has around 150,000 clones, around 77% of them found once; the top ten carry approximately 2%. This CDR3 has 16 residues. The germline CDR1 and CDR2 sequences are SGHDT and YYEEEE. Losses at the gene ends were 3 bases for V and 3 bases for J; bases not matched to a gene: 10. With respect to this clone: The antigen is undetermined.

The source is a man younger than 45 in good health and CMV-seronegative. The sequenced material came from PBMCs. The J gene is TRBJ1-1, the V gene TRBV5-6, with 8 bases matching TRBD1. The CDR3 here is CASSYPGTGLDTEAFF. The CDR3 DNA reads TGTGCCAGCAGCTACCCAGGGACAGGCCTAGACACTGAAGCTTTCTTT.